Shown below are 5 T cell receptor beta chains from a single sample sequenced in a study of cytomegalovirus exposure and HLA in healthy donors. Primers for the PCR totalled 60 Vbeta and 13 Jbeta. Repertoires were generated with immunoSEQ multiplex PCR, while TCRdb's copy carries only in-frame clones and drops some. In the table there are over 80,000 clones, about four fifths of which are singletons. The sample was PBMCs. These receptors came from a woman between 70 and 85 years old in good health and CMV-seropositive.

This clone was detected once. This chain uses TRBV6-1 with TRBJ2-5; possibly TRBD2 for D (5 bases). The CDR3 has 14 residues. The ends were cut back, 1 base at V and 9 bases at J, with 15 bases in the middle. Looked up from germline, CDR1 is MNHNS and CDR2 is SASEGT. CDR3 bases: TGTGCCAGCAGTGAAGGGACTGGGGTTGGGGCCCAGTACTTC. Its translation: CASSEGTGVGAQYF.

The genes are TRBV7-9 and TRBJ1-6; TRBD1 matches 7 bases. This CDR3 region has 17 residues. The germline CDR1 and CDR2 sequences are SEHNR and FQNEAQ (reference sequence). After removal of 6 bases from V and 9 bases from J, the junction contained 17 bases not matched to a gene. The CDR3 protein is CASSSDRVGVRASPLHF. In DNA, the CDR3 is TGTGCCAGCAGTTCTGACAGGGTAGGGGTGCGGGCTTCACCCCTCCACTTT.

The genes are TRBV5-1 and TRBJ1-3; D might be TRBD1 (6 bases). V lost 4 bases and J 14 bases, leaving 22 bases between the germline ends. From germline, CDR1 is SGHRS and CDR2 YFSETQ. This CDR3 is built from 14 residues. CDR3 coding DNA: TGCGCCAGCAGCCCCCGGCCAGGGGCCGTCGTGTTATATTTT. This sequence encodes CASSPRPGAVVLYF.

This chain joins TRBV14 and TRBJ2-3, with 8 nucleotides matching TRBD1. Germline CDR1 SGHDN, CDR2 FVKESK. The CDR3 covers 14 residues. With V trimmed by 4 bases and J by 5 bases, 5 bases remained unmatched. CDR3 nucleotides: TGTGCCAGCAGCCCAAGACAGGGGATAGATACGCAGTATTTT. The encoded protein is CASSPRQGIDTQYF.

This chain links TRBV6-6 with TRBJ2-3; no definite D call. The germline gives CDR1 MNHNY, CDR2 SVGAGI (reference sequence). CDR3 length: 12 amino acids. V lost 6 bases, J lost 0 bases, and 4 bases lay in between. CDR3 amino acids: CASRSSTDTQYF. CDR3 in DNA: TGTGCCAGCAGATCGAGCACAGATACGCAGTATTTT.